These 25 T cell receptor beta chains came from one sample sequenced in a study of beta chain features in type 1 diabetes. Their recognized antigens are unknown. All of the isolated RNA was reverse transcribed, so expressed TCRB transcripts were sequenced. Clones were sequenced by immunoSEQ multiplex PCR, and TCRdb holds only the in-frame ones, with some missing. Counted here are about 660,000 clones, around an eighth occurring once; the ten biggest clones make up 0.035% to 0.045%. Overall study results and limits: Shorter TCRB CDR3s, moderately but significantly so, marked every one of the four CD4+ subsets in Type 1 diabetes patients.

Sequencing was performed on naive CD4+ T cells from blood. The origin of the receptors is a man between 18 and 29 years old with type 1 diabetes.

This clone has a single count. V and J are TRBV27 and TRBJ2-1; 8 positions match TRBD1. The CDR3 length is 15 residues. The V gene's germline CDR1 is MNHEY and CDR2 SMNVEV (reference sequence). J was trimmed by 6 bases and V by 0 bases; bases with no gene match: 4. The CDR3 reads CASSLSIGQGNEQFF. CDR3 bases: TGTGCCAGCAGTTTATCTATTGGACAGGGCAATGAGCAGTTCTTC.

This clone turned up a few times. The genes are TRBV27 and TRBJ2-1; the D gene is possibly TRBD2 (6 bases). CDR3 length: 16 amino acids. In germline, CDR1 is MNHEY, CDR2 SMNVEV (reference sequence). Trimming took 2 bases from V and 0 from J, leaving 11 bases between them. The CDR3 here is CASSLVSGRSYNEQFF. The CDR3 DNA follows: TGTGCCAGCAGTTTAGTTAGCGGACGCTCCTACAATGAGCAGTTCTTC.

The chain couples TRBV29-1 to TRBJ2-3; 8 bases match TRBD2. Germline assignment: CDR1 SQVTM and CDR2 ANQGSEA. The CDR3 sequence is 12 residues long. After removal of 7 bases from V and 1 base from J, the junction contained 1 base not matched to a gene. The CDR3 is CSETSGTDTQYF. CDR3 nucleotide sequence: TGCAGCGAGACTAGCGGCACAGATACGCAGTATTTT.

The chain carries TRBV6-5 and TRBJ1-1; D is unclear. Germline V gene lookup returns CDR1 MNHEY and CDR2 SVGAGI. CDR3 length: 13 amino acids. V dropped 8 bases and J dropped 1 base, with 11 bases sitting between them. The CDR3: CASRPGPNTEAFF. The CDR3 nucleotides read TGTGCCAGCCGTCCCGGCCCGAACACTGAAGCTTTCTTT.

A word on this clone: Other DNA sequences in this specimen translate into the identical CDR3. The chain links TRBV20-1 to TRBJ2-1; D is unresolved. V dropped 2 bases and J dropped 3 bases, with 2 bases sitting between them. The CDR3 is 11 amino acids. Per the germline V gene, CDR1 is DFQATT and CDR2 is SNEGSKA (reference sequence). The DNA of the CDR3 is TGCAGTGCTAGATTCTACAATGAGCAGTTCTTC. This gives the protein CSARFYNEQFF.

The chain uses TRBV11-2 and TRBJ2-7; 7 bases line up with TRBD2. The CDR3 sequence is 14 residues long. The trim removed 5 bases at V and 4 bases at J, leaving 8 bases unmatched. CDR1 is SGHAT, CDR2 FQNNGV, per germline. The CDR3 DNA follows: TGTGCCAGCAGCCCAAGAGGCGGGAGTTACGAGCAGTACTTC. Translating it yields CASSPRGGSYEQYF.

The chain uses TRBV4-2 and TRBJ2-7, with D hard to call. There are 12 residues in the CDR3. V lost 0 bases and J 6 bases, leaving 6 bases between the germline ends. Germline V gives CDR1 LGHNA, CDR2 YNFKEQ. The CDR3: CASSQDRSEQYF. The CDR3 DNA sequence: TGTGCCAGCAGCCAAGACAGGTCCGAGCAGTACTTC.

This clone was counted between two and nine times. The V and J genes are TRBV5-1 and TRBJ1-1; D unclear. CDR1 and CDR2 from the germline V gene are SGHRS and YFSETQ. The CDR3 contains 14 residues. V was shortened by 6 bases and J by 4 bases, with 16 bases between the two germline ends. CDR3 coding DNA: TGCGCCAGCACCGTTCAGCCCGGAAGCACTGAAGCTTTCTTT. The encoded protein is CASTVQPGSTEAFF.

The chain is built from TRBV9 and TRBJ1-6; no clear D gene. V lost 1 base to trimming and J lost 4 bases, with 3 bases between them. Germline assignment: CDR1 SGDLS and CDR2 YYNGEE. The CDR3 length is 13 residues. The CDR3 protein is CASSVWYNSPLHF. In DNA form, the CDR3 reads TGTGCCAGCAGCGTATGGTATAATTCACCCCTCCACTTT.

In its sample, this clone was seen a few times. CDR3 in DNA: TGTGCCAGCAGTTCCCAGGGGTGGCCCCAGCATTTT. Translating gives CASSSQGWPQHF. The chain links TRBV28 to TRBJ1-5; D possibly corresponds to TRBD1 (6 bases). The CDR3 extends over 12 amino acids. Germline CDR1 is MDHEN and CDR2 is SYDVKM. The V end lost 4 bases, the J end lost 9 bases, and 10 bases lay between the germline ends.

Comment on this clone: The sample carries other DNA sequences with the same CDR3. V and J are TRBV2 and TRBJ2-7; 7 bases fit TRBD1. CDR3 length: 13 amino acids. V trimming: 6 bases; J trimming: 3 bases; junction bases outside the gene matches: 5. Germline lookup yields CDR1 SNHLY and CDR2 FYNNEI. The CDR3 region has the DNA TGTGCCAGCAGGAGACAGGGCAACTACGAGCAGTACTTC. Translating it yields CASRRQGNYEQYF. The complete variable domain, with remaining parts taken from reference TRBV2 and TRBJ2-7, reads EPEVTQTPSHQVTQMGQEVILRCVPISNHLYFYWYRQILGQKVEFLVSFYNNEISEKSEIFDDQFSVERPDGSNFTLKIRSTKLEDSAMYFCASRRQGNYEQYFGPGTRLTVT.

The genes are TRBV28 and TRBJ2-1; D remains ambiguous. Deletions cut 4 bases from V and 4 bases from J, with 11 bases between. The germline V gene has CDR1 MDHEN and CDR2 SYDVKM. CDR3 size: 14 residues. CDR3 sequence (DNA): TGTGCCAGCAGTTATGGCAGCTTGTACAATGAGCAGTTCTTC. This encodes CASSYGSLYNEQFF. The full variable domain, with the rest looked up from reference TRBV28 and TRBJ2-1, is DVKVTQSSRYLVKRTGEKVFLECVQDMDHENMFWYRQDPGLGLRLIYFSYDVKMKEKGDIPEGYSVSREKKERFSLILESASTNQTSMYLCASSYGSLYNEQFFGPGTRLTVL.

This clone has a handful of counts. J is TRBJ2-1 and V is TRBV7-2, with 9 bases aligning to TRBD1. J lost 4 bases, V lost 4 bases, and 11 bases had no gene match. Per the germline V gene, CDR1 is SGHTA and CDR2 is FQGNSA. This CDR3 has 17 amino acids. The CDR3 coding sequence is TGTGCCAGCAGCTCTGGACTCTGGGACAGGGATTACAATGAGCAGTTCTTC. Translating gives CASSSGLWDRDYNEQFF. Using reference TRBV7-2 and TRBJ2-1 for the parts outside the CDR3, the full variable domain is GAGVSQSPSNKVTEKGKDVELRCDPISGHTALYWYRQSLGQGLEFLIYFQGNSAPDKSGLPSDRFSAERTGGSVSTLTIQRTQQEDSAVYLCASSSGLWDRDYNEQFFGPGTRLTVL.

The chain is built from TRBV2 and TRBJ2-5; D possibly corresponds to TRBD1 (7 bases). V was shortened by 6 bases and J by 4 bases, with 15 bases between the two germline ends. There are 14 residues in the CDR3. The germline CDR1 and CDR2 sequences are SNHLY and FYNNEI. CDR3 in amino acids: CASSAAGQIETQYF. In DNA form, the CDR3 reads TGTGCCAGCAGCGCTGCGGGACAGATAGAGACCCAGTACTTC.

There are a few counts of this clone. This chain uses TRBV2 with TRBJ2-7; possibly TRBD1 for D (6 bases). Trimming stripped 6 bases from V and 5 bases from J, with 14 bases between. Per the germline V gene, CDR1 is SNHLY and CDR2 is FYNNEI. CDR3 size: 13 residues. CDR3 amino acids: CASSRTEPDEQYF. The CDR3 DNA reads TGTGCCAGCAGCCGGACAGAGCCCGACGAGCAGTACTTC.

The J gene is TRBJ1-2, the V gene TRBV9, with a possible D match to TRBD1 (5 bases). This CDR3 is 15 amino acids long. Germline-derived CDR1 and CDR2 are SGDLS and YYNGEE. Trimming shortened V by 0 bases and J by 3 bases, and 12 bases separated the two germline ends. The CDR3 loop reads CASSVEPQGDYGYTF. CDR3 sequence (DNA): TGTGCCAGCAGCGTAGAACCCCAGGGCGACTATGGCTACACCTTC.

This clone was counted between two and nine times. The chain uses TRBV11-2 and TRBJ2-7; maybe TRBD2 (5 bases). Germline V gene lookup returns CDR1 SGHAT and CDR2 FQNNGV. The CDR3 runs to 13 residues. V was clipped by 7 bases and J by 4 bases, with 14 bases between them. CDR3 coding DNA: TGTGCCAGCAAGGGCCTAGCAAGATACGAGCAGTACTTC. It encodes CASKGLARYEQYF.

The rearrangement joins TRBV28 to TRBJ1-1; unclear D gene. Between the trimmed V and J ends, which lost 5 bases and 2 bases, there was a span of 15 bases. The length of the CDR3 is 15 residues. CDR1 is MDHEN, CDR2 SYDVKM, per germline. The DNA for the CDR3 is TGTGCCAGCAGTGACCCTGGTACAGCCAACACTGAAGCTTTCTTT. The encoded protein is CASSDPGTANTEAFF.

This chain connects TRBV30 to TRBJ2-7, with 10 bases that match TRBD2. Germline-derived CDR1 and CDR2 are GTSNPN and SVGIG (reference sequence). Unmatched junction bases numbered 2, after V lost 4 bases and J lost 2 bases. This CDR3 has 13 residues. The chain's CDR3 is CAWTSGGTYEQYF. CDR3 DNA: TGTGCCTGGACTAGCGGGGGCACCTACGAGCAGTACTTC.

The rearrangement uses TRBV5-4 and TRBJ2-2; 9 bases fit TRBD1. This CDR3 comprises 15 residues. The trim removed 5 bases at V and 1 base at J, leaving 3 bases unmatched. CDR1 and CDR2 (germline): SGHNT, YYREEE (reference sequence). The CDR3 spells CASRGDRVNTGELFF. The DNA for the CDR3 is TGTGCCAGCAGGGGGGACAGGGTGAACACCGGGGAGCTGTTTTTT.

This clone has a handful of counts. Additional DNA sequences in this sample encode the identical CDR3. The chain links TRBV2 to TRBJ2-7, with 11 bases aligning to TRBD2. The CDR3 covers 14 residues. Germline lookup yields CDR1 SNHLY and CDR2 FYNNEI. With V trimmed by 8 bases and J by 2 bases, 5 bases remained unmatched. The CDR3 DNA reads as TGTGCCAGCGGCGGGACTAGCGGACCCTACGAGCAGTACTTC. This encodes CASGGTSGPYEQYF.

The chain joins TRBV27 to TRBJ2-4, with TRBD1 identical over 12 bases. This CDR3 has 16 residues. The germline CDR1 and CDR2 sequences are MNHEY and SMNVEV (reference sequence). With V trimmed by 6 bases and J by 2 bases, 5 bases remained unmatched. CDR3 region: CASSRDRGQTKNIQYF. The CDR3 DNA follows: TGTGCCAGCAGCCGGGACAGGGGGCAGACCAAAAACATTCAGTACTTC.

The J gene is TRBJ2-5, the V gene TRBV28; TRBD2 might be the D (7 bases). Germline lookup yields CDR1 MDHEN and CDR2 SYDVKM. The CDR3 has 14 residues. The V and J ends lost 10 bases and 2 bases respectively, with 17 bases between them. CDR3 in amino acids: CAIRGGGLQETQYF. CDR3 DNA sequence: TGTGCCATCCGAGGGGGGGGCTTACAAGAGACCCAGTACTTC.

This chain links TRBV5-6 with TRBJ1-2; 7 bases fit TRBD1. V lost 4 bases to trimming and J lost 2 bases; unmatched junction nucleotides: 5. The CDR3 covers 14 residues. CDR1 and CDR2 (germline): SGHDT, YYEEEE. CDR3 coding DNA: TGTGCCAGCAGCAGAAGACAGGGAAACTATGGCTACACCTTC. Translating gives CASSRRQGNYGYTF.

The rearrangement uses TRBV14 and TRBJ2-7; 10 nucleotides line up with TRBD1. In germline, CDR1 is SGHDN, CDR2 FVKESK. CDR3 length: 15 amino acids. With V trimmed by 4 bases and J by 2 bases, 5 bases remained unmatched. CDR3 in DNA: TGTGCCAGCAGCCCCGGGACAGGGGTTACCTACGAGCAGTACTTC. As protein: CASSPGTGVTYEQYF.